There are many counts of the clone carrying this T cell receptor beta chain. The data derive from a study of naive and memory T cell subsets. Four PCR rounds used nested alpha and beta constant region primers plus the SP2 primer. Alpha and beta constant region primers primed reverse transcription for blood and skin samples. TCRdb redid the calling of the UMI-ligation and nested PCR reads with MiXCR, one entry per CDR3 protein. The table has 20,000 to 25,000 distinct CDR3 sequences, about 6% seen once. The V gene lost 6 bases and the J gene lost 4 bases, with 13 bases spanning the gap. Germline V lookup: CDR1 MNHNS, CDR2 SASEGT. The CDR3 runs 13 residues. The treatment: skin biopsy from PPD injection site in Mantoux-positive individual. A UMI-containing oligonucleotide was joined by 3' ligation to the TCR cDNA template.

Sequences were derived from skin, sampled from a tuberculin skin test site. The chain is built from TRBV6-1 and TRBJ2-7; no clear D. This sequence originates from an adult in good health. CDR3 sequence reads: CASSPDPGYEQYF. The CDR3 DNA reads TGTGCCAGCAGCCCAGATCCGGGTTACGAGCAGTACTTC.